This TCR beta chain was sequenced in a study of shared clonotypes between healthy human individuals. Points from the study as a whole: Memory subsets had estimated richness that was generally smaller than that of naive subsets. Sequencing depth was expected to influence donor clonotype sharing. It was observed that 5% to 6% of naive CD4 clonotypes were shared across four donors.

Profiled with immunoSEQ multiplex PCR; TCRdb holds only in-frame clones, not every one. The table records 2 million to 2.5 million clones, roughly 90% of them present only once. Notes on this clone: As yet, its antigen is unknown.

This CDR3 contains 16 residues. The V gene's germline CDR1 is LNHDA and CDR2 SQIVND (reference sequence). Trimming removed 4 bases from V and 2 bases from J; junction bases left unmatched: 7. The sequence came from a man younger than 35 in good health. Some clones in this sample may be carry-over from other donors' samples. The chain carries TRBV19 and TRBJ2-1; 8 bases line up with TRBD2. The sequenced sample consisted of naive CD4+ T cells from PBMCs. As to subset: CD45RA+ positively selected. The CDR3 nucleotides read TGTGCCAGTAGTAGCCCGCCGGGGGGGACCTACAATGAGCAGTTCTTC. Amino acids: CASSSPPGGTYNEQFF. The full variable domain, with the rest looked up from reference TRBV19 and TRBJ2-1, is DGGITQSPKYLFRKEGQNVTLSCEQNLNHDAMYWYRQDPGQGLRLIYYSQIVNDFQKGDIAEGYSVSREKKESFPLTVTSAQKNPTAFYLCASSSPPGGTYNEQFFGPGTRLTVL.